This T cell receptor beta chain was profiled in a study of T cell responses to AZD1222 COVID-19 vaccine. Study findings and constraints: With two AZD1222 doses given, Spike-specific TCR breadth and depth both rose. Donors were largely white British and mainly female; clonal diversity was possibly underestimated. Only five or six individuals given AZD1222 were seropositive at baseline. Unmutated regions of variants are reportedly targeted by nearly half of spike-specific TCRs.

A note on this clone: Its specificity is not known.

Repertoires were generated with immunoSEQ multiplex PCR, while TCRdb's copy carries only in-frame clones and drops some. The data hold about 140,000 clones, with roughly nine tenths observed a single time. The sequence derives from an adult in good health. Sequenced material: peripheral blood, taken on day 0 of AZD1222 vaccination.

The CDR3 DNA reads TGTGCCAGCAGCTTAGGCGGGACAGGGTTGAACACTGAAGCTTTCTTT. Residues: CASSLGGTGLNTEAFF. The chain uses TRBV11-2 and TRBJ1-1, with 9 positions matching TRBD1. Trimming took 1 base from V and 0 from J; bases not matched to a gene: 3. The CDR3 consists of 16 residues. Germline V gene data show CDR1 as SGHAT and CDR2 as FQNNGV.